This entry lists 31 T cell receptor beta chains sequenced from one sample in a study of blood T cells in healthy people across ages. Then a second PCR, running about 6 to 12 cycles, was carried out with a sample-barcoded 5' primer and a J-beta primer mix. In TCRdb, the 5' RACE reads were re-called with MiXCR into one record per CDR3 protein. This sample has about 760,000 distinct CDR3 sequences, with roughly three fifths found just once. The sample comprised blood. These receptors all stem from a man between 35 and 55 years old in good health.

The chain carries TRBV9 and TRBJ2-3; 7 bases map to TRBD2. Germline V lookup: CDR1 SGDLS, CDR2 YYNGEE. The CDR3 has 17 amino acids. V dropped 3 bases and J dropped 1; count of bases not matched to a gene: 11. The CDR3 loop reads CASSGRGGQAGTDTQYF. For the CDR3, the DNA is TGTGCCAGCAGCGGGAGGGGAGGGCAGGCCGGCACAGATACGCAGTATTTT.

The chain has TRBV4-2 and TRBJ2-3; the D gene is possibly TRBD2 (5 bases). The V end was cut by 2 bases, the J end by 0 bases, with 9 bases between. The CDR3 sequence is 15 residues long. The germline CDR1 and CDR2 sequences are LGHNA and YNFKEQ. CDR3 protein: CASSQPRTSTDTQYF. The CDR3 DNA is TGTGCCAGCAGCCAACCAAGGACTAGCACAGATACGCAGTATTTT.

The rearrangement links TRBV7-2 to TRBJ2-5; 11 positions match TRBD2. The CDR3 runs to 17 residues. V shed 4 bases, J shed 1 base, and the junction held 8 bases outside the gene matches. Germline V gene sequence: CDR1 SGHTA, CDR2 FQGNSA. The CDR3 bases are TGTGCCAGCAGCTACGCAACGGGACTAGCGGTCCAAGAGACCCAGTACTTC. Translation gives CASSYATGLAVQETQYF.

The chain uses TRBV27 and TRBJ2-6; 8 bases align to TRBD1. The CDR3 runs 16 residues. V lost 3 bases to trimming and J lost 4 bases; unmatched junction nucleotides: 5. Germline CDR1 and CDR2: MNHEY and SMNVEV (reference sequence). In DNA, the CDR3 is TGTGCCAGCAGTTTTATCAGGGGGCTGGGGGCCAACGTCCTGACTTTC. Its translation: CASSFIRGLGANVLTF.

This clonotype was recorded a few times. CDR3 in DNA: TGTGCCAGCAGCCCGGCGGGGACAGGGGACGTAAAACTGTTTTTT. This encodes CASSPAGTGDVKLFF. This chain uses TRBV9 with TRBJ1-4; 10 bases fit TRBD1. Trimming took 4 bases from V and 10 from J; bases not matched to a gene: 10. The CDR3 loop spans 15 amino acids. CDR1 and CDR2 (germline): SGDLS, YYNGEE.

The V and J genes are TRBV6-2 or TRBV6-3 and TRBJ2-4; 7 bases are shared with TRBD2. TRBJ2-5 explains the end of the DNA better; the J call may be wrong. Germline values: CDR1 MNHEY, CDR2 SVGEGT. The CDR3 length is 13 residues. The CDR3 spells CASRELARETQYF. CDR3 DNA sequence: TGTGCCAGCAGAGAACTAGCGAGAGAGACCCAGTACTTC.

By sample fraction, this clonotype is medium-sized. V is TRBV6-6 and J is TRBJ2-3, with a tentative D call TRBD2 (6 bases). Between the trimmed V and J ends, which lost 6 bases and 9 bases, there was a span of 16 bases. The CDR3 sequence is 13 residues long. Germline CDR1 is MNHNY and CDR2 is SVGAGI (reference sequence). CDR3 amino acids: CASSPEGVGTQYF. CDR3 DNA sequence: TGTGCCAGCAGCCCGGAGGGCGTCGGGACGCAGTATTTT.

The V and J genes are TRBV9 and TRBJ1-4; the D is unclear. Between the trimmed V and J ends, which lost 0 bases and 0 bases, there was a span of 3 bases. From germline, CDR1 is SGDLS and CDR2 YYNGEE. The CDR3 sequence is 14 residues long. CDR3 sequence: CASSVDPTNEKLFF. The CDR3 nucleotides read TGTGCCAGCAGCGTAGACCCAACTAATGAAAAACTGTTTTTT.

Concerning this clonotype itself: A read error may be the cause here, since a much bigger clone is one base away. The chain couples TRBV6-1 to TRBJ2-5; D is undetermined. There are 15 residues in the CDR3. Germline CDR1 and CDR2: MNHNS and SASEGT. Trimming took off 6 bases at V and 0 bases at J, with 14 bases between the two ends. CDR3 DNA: TGTGCCAGCAGCGGCGAATGGGCGTACCAAGAGACCCAGTACTTC. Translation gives CASSGEWAYQETQYF.

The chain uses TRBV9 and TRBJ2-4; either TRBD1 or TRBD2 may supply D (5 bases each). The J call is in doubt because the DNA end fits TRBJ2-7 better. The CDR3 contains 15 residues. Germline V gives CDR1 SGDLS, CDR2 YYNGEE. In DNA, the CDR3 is TGTGCCAGCAGCAAGGGACGAGCGGAAAACTACGAGCAGTACTTC. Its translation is CASSKGRAENYEQYF.

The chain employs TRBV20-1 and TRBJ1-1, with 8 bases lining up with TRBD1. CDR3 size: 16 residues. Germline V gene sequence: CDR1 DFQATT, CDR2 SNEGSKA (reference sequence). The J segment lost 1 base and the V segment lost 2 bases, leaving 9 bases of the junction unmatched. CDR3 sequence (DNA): TGCAGTGCTAGACAGGGGACAGGTCAAGGGAACACTGAAGCTTTCTTT. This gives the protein CSARQGTGQGNTEAFF.

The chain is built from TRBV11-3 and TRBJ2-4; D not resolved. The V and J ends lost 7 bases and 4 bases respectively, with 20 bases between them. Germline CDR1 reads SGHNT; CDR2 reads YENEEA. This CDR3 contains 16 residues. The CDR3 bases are TGTGCCAGCACCCTATCGACTGTCTACGTAAAAAACATTCAGTACTTC. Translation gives CASTLSTVYVKNIQYF.

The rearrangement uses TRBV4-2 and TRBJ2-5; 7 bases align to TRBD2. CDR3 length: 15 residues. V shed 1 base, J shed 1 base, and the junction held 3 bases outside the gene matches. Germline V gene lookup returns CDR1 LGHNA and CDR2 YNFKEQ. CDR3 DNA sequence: TGTGCCAGCAGCCAAGTGTCGGGGGGCCAAGAGACCCAGTACTTC. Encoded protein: CASSQVSGGQETQYF.

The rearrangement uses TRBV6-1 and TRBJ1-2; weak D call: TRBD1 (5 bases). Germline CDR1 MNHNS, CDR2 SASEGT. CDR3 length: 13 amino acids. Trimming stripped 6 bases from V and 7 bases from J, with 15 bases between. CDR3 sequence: CASSPMGGTGYTF. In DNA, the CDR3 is TGTGCCAGCAGCCCAATGGGGGGTACTGGCTACACCTTC.

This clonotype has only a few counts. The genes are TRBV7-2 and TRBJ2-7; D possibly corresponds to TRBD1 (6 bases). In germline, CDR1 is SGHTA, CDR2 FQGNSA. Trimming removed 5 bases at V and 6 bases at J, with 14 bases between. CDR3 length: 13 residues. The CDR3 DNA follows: TGTGCCAGCAGCACCCAACAGGGTCTCGAGCAGTACTTC. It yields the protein CASSTQQGLEQYF. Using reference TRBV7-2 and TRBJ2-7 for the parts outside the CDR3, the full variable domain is GAGVSQSPSNKVTEKGKDVELRCDPISGHTALYWYRQSLGQGLEFLIYFQGNSAPDKSGLPSDRFSAERTGGSVSTLTIQRTQQEDSAVYLCASSTQQGLEQYFGPGTRLTVT.

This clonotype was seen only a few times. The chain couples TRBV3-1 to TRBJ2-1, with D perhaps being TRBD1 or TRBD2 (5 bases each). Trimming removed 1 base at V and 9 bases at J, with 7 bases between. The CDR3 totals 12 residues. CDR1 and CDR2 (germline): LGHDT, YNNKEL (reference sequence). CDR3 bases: TGTGCCAGCAGCCAAGTTGGGGGTGAGCAGTTCTTC. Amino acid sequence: CASSQVGGEQFF.

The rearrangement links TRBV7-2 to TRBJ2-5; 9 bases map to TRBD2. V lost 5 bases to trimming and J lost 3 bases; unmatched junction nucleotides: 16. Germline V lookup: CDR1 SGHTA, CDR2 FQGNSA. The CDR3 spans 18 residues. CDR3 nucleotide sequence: TGTGCCAGCAGCCGTAAAAGGGGCGGGGGGGCTTCCGAAGAGACCCAGTACTTC. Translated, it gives CASSRKRGGGASEETQYF.

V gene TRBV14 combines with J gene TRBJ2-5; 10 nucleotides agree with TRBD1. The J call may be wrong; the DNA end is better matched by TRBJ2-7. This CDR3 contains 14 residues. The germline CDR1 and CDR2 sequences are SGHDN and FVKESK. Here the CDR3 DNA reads TGTGCCAGCAGCCAAAGACAGGGGGCAACCGAGCAGTACTTC. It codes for CASSQRQGATEQYF.

CDR3 residues: CASTQDRGAAYEQYF. The CDR3 DNA follows: TGTGCCAGCACCCAAGACCGGGGGGCGGCCTACGAGCAGTACTTC. V usage is TRBV7-9 and J usage is TRBJ2-7; weak D call: TRBD2 (7 bases). Between the trimmed V and J ends, which lost 7 bases and 2 bases, there was a span of 18 bases. In germline, CDR1 is SEHNR, CDR2 FQNEAQ (reference sequence). The CDR3 loop spans 15 amino acids.

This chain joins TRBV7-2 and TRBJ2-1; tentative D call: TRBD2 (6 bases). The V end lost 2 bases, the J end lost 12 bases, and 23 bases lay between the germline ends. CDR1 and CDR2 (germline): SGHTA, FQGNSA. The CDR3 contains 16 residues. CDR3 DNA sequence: TGTGCCAGCAGCTTAAGCGTGGGACTCACAACAATGATGCAGTTCTTC. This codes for CASSLSVGLTTMMQFF.

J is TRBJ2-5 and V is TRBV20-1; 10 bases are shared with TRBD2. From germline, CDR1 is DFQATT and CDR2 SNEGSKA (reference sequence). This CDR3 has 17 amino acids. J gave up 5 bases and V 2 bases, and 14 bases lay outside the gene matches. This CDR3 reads CSARILGLAGDRETQYF. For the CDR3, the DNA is TGCAGTGCTAGAATTTTAGGGCTAGCGGGGGATCGGGAGACCCAGTACTTC.

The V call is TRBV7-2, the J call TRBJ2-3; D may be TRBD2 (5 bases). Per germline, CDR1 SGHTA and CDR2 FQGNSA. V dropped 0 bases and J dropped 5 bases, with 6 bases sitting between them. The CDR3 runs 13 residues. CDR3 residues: CASSLAAGDTQYF. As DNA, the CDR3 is TGTGCCAGCAGCTTAGCGGCGGGAGATACGCAGTATTTT. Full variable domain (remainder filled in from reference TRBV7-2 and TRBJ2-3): GAGVSQSPSNKVTEKGKDVELRCDPISGHTALYWYRQSLGQGLEFLIYFQGNSAPDKSGLPSDRFSAERTGGSVSTLTIQRTQQEDSAVYLCASSLAAGDTQYFGPGTRLTVL.

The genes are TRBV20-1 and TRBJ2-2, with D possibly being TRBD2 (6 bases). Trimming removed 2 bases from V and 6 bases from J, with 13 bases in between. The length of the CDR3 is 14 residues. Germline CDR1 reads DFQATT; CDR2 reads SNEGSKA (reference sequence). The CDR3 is CSARPTSLPGELFF. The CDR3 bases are TGCAGTGCTAGACCGACTAGTTTGCCCGGGGAGCTGTTTTTT.

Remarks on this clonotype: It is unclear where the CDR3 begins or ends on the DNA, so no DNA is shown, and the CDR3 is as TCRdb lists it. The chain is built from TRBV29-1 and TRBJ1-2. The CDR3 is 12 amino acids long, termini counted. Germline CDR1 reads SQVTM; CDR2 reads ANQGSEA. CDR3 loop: CSVIRSDYGCTF.

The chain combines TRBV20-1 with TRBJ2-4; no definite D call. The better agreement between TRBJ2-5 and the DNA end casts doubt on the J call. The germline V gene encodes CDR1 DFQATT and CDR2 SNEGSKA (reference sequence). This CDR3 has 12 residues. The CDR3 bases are TGCAGTGCTAGTTTTGATTTGGAGACCCAGTACTTC. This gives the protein CSASFDLETQYF.

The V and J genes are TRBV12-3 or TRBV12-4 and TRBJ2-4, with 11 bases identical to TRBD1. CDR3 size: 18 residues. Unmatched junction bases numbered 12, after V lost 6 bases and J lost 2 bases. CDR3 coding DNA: TGTGCCAGCAGCCTCGGACAGGGGGCCTTCTTTACCAAAAACATTCAGTACTTC. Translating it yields CASSLGQGAFFTKNIQYF.

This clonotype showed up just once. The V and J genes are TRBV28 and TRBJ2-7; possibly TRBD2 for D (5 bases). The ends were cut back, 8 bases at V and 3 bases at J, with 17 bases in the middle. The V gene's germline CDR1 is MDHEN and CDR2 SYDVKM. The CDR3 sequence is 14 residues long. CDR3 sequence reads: CASFDASSHYEQYF. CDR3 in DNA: TGTGCCAGCTTCGATGCTAGCTCCCACTACGAGCAGTACTTC.

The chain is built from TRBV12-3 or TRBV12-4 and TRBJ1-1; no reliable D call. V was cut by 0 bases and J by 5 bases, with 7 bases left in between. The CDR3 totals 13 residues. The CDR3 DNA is TGTGCCAGCAGTTTAGCAGAAGGGACTGAAGCTTTCTTT. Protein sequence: CASSLAEGTEAFF.

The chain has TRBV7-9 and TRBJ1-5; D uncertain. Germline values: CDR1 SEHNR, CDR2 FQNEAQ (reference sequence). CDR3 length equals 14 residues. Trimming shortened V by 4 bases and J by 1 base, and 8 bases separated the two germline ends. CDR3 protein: CASSSSISNQPQHF. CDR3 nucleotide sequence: TGTGCCAGCAGCTCCTCGATAAGCAATCAGCCCCAGCATTTT.

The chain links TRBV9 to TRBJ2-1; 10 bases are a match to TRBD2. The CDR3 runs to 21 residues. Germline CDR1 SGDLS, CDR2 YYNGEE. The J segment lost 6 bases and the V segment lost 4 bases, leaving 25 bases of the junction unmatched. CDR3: CASSIHSSGSSLALDSNEQFF. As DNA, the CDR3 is TGTGCCAGCAGCATTCACTCTAGCGGGAGCAGTTTGGCACTAGACTCCAATGAGCAGTTCTTC.

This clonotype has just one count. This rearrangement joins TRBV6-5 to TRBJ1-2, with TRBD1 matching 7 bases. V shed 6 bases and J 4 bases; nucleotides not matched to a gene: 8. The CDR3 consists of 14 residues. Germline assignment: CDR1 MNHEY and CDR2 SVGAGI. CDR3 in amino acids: CASSPGTAFYGYTF. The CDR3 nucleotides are TGTGCCAGCAGCCCAGGGACAGCGTTCTATGGCTACACCTTC.